This TCR beta chain was recovered during a study of T cell responses to AZD1222 COVID-19 vaccine. Turning to the study itself: Analyses pooled second doses at about 4 or about 12 weeks.

Profiling relied on immunoSEQ multiplex PCR, and the TCRdb table lists in-frame clones only, not all of them. Of 95,000 to 150,000 clones in the sample, around nine tenths were seen once. Germline CDR1 is MDHEN and CDR2 is SYDVKM. The CDR3 runs 14 residues. The J segment lost 3 bases and the V segment lost 6 bases, leaving 5 bases of the junction unmatched. The sample holds a few counts of this clone. The sequence was obtained from an adult in good health. The rearrangement uses TRBV28 and TRBJ2-7, with TRBD2 matching over 10 bases. Sequences were derived from peripheral blood, sampled on day 0 of AZD1222 vaccination. This chain's CDR3 is CASRYSGRNYEQYF. DNA for the CDR3: TGTGCCAGCAGATATAGCGGGAGGAACTACGAGCAGTACTTC. Combining the CDR3 with reference TRBV28 and TRBJ2-7 gives the whole variable domain DVKVTQSSRYLVKRTGEKVFLECVQDMDHENMFWYRQDPGLGLRLIYFSYDVKMKEKGDIPEGYSVSREKKERFSLILESASTNQTSMYLCASRYSGRNYEQYFGPGTRLTVT.